Below are 31 T cell receptor beta chains sequenced from a single sample in a study of cytomegalovirus exposure and HLA in healthy donors (TCRdb year 2017). Library creation used the immunoSEQ multiplex PCR assay. A mixture of 60 forward primers for TCR Vbeta segments and 13 reverse primers for TCR Jbeta segments was used in the multiplex PCR. The immuneACCESS repertoire file appears here via TCRdb, limited to in-frame rearrangements. These files lack a portion of the clones; in checked studies, under half of the deficit traces to unresolved V genes, and the cause of the others is not known. The sample table contains more than 85,000 clones; only one count was recorded for roughly three quarters of them. Of the sample, about 8% falls within the top ten clones. Input material: PBMCs. Receptor source: a woman aged 50 to 65 in good health and CMV-seropositive.

This chain joins TRBV2 and TRBJ2-5; the D is unclear. Trimming stripped 4 bases from V and 2 bases from J, with 8 bases between. Germline V gives CDR1 SNHLY, CDR2 FYNNEI. The CDR3 is 13 residues long. Here the CDR3 reads CASSAEAQETQYF. In nucleotides, the CDR3 is TGTGCCAGCAGTGCTGAGGCGCAAGAGACCCAGTACTTC.

This chain connects TRBV6-5 to TRBJ1-5, with 10 bases fitting TRBD1. CDR1 and CDR2 from the germline V gene are MNHEY and SVGAGI. CDR3 size: 15 residues. Trimming cost V 5 bases and J 6 bases; bases outside gene matches: 7. The CDR3 DNA reads as TGTGCCAGCAGTACCGGGACAGGGGTTTCTCAGCCCCAGCATTTT. Encoded protein: CASSTGTGVSQPQHF.

This clone was observed once. The V and J genes are TRBV7-2 and TRBJ1-1, with a tentative D call TRBD1 (5 bases). V gave up 1 base and J gave up 4 bases, with 13 bases separating them. Looked up from germline, CDR1 is SGHTA and CDR2 is FQGNSA. CDR3 size: 15 residues. The CDR3 sequence: CASSLGGGGGTEAFF. In DNA form, the CDR3 reads TGTGCCAGCAGCTTAGGTGGGGGAGGTGGCACTGAAGCTTTCTTT.

This chain connects TRBV15 to TRBJ1-5; TRBD1 matches at 11 bases. Germline values: CDR1 LNHNV, CDR2 YYDKDF (reference sequence). Germline trimming cut 3 bases from V and 4 bases from J; bases unmatched to any gene: 8. CDR3 length: 17 amino acids. CDR3 nucleotides: TGTGCCACCAGCAGGGACAGGGGGCGCTTAATAAATCAGCCCCAGCATTTT. Translating it yields CATSRDRGRLINQPQHF.

This clone was counted only a few times. The rearrangement uses TRBV12-5 and TRBJ2-5; 8 bases fit TRBD2. The DNA end favors TRBJ2-7, so the J call may be wrong. The V gene's germline CDR1 is LGHNT and CDR2 FRNRAP. This CDR3 spans 15 amino acids. The CDR3 DNA is TGTGCTAGTGGTTTGGGGCTAGCGGGTGCCTACGAGCAGTACTTC. This encodes CASGLGLAGAYEQYF.

In nucleotides, the CDR3 is TGTGCCAGCAGCCGGGAGCAGGGTAATACGCAGTATTTT. This gives the protein CASSREQGNTQYF. The chain is built from TRBV7-9 and TRBJ2-3, with TRBD2 as a possible D gene (6 bases). Germline-derived CDR1 and CDR2 are SEHNR and FQNEAQ (reference sequence). The CDR3 contains 13 residues. Deletions cut 5 bases from V and 7 bases from J, with 13 bases between.

This chain connects TRBV7-3 to TRBJ2-7, with 8 bases matching TRBD1. The germline V gene encodes CDR1 SGHTA and CDR2 FQGTGA. The V segment lost 3 bases and the J segment 10 bases; nucleotides outside the gene matches: 14. CDR3 length equals 15 residues. CDR3 region: CASSLVRDRGRSQYF. In DNA, the CDR3 is TGTGCCAGCAGCTTGGTCCGAGACAGGGGACGTAGTCAGTACTTC.

Only one count was recorded for this clone. The chain couples TRBV7-2 to TRBJ1-6; maybe TRBD1 (6 bases). The V and J ends lost 1 base and 7 bases respectively, with 17 bases between them. The CDR3 runs 17 residues. Germline V gene sequence: CDR1 SGHTA, CDR2 FQGNSA. CDR3 coding DNA: TGTGCCAGCAGCTTAGTGATCGGGGGGCGGACCAATTCACCCCTCCACTTT. Its translation: CASSLVIGGRTNSPLHF.

V and J are TRBV4-3 and TRBJ2-3; 11 bases match TRBD2. Germline assignment: CDR1 LGHNA and CDR2 YSLEER. The V and J ends lost 0 bases and 2 bases, in that order; junction bases with no gene match: 7. This CDR3 is built from 18 residues. The DNA of the CDR3 is TGCGCCAGCAGCCAAGACAGTCCTAGCGGGGGGAACACAGATACGCAGTATTTT. Protein sequence: CASSQDSPSGGNTDTQYF.

The gene calls are TRBV9 and TRBJ2-1; 9 nucleotides align to TRBD1. The germline CDR1 and CDR2 sequences are SGDLS and YYNGEE. V was pared by 0 bases and J by 10 bases, with 8 bases of the junction left unmatched. This CDR3 has 15 amino acids. The DNA of the CDR3 is TGTGCCAGCAGCGTAGGGGACAGGGTGGTCAACGAGCAGTTCTTC. Amino acids: CASSVGDRVVNEQFF.

A note on this clone: Its ends do not fully match the called genes, so a read error is possible. The rearrangement joins TRBV7-9 to TRBJ2-3; D is unclear. This CDR3 has 12 residues. The germline CDR1 and CDR2 sequences are SEHNR and FQNEAQ (reference sequence). The CDR3 reads CSSSLGVDTQYF. The CDR3 DNA reads TGTTCCAGCAGCTTAGGAGTAGATACGCAGTATTTT.

This clone was seen a single time. The J gene is TRBJ2-7, the V gene TRBV25-1, with 10 bases fitting TRBD1. This CDR3 region has 16 residues. Germline V gene sequence: CDR1 MGHDK, CDR2 SYGVNS. Losses at the gene ends were 5 bases for V and 5 bases for J; bases not matched to a gene: 12. DNA of the CDR3: TGTGCCAGCAGTCCTAACTTGGGACAGGGGTGGAACGAGCAGTACTTC. Amino acids: CASSPNLGQGWNEQYF.

This clone came up once. The chain recombines TRBV6-5 with TRBJ2-7; TRBD2 aligns across 9 bases. This CDR3 has 15 residues. V dropped 5 bases and J dropped 3; count of bases not matched to a gene: 8. The germline V gene has CDR1 MNHEY and CDR2 SVGAGI. This CDR3 is CASSAGLASIYEQYF. For the CDR3, the DNA is TGTGCCAGCAGTGCAGGACTAGCGTCAATCTACGAGCAGTACTTC.

V usage is TRBV4-1 and J usage is TRBJ1-5; 12 bases line up with TRBD1. Germline CDR1 is MGHRA and CDR2 is YSYEKL. The ends lost 0 bases at V and 7 bases at J; junction bases unmatched: 4. The CDR3 consists of 16 residues. CDR3 bases: TGCGCCAGCAGCCAAGATCGTGGGACAGGGGGCCAGCCCCAGCATTTT. Translation: CASSQDRGTGGQPQHF.

The gene calls are TRBV19 and TRBJ1-5; 9 bases are a match to TRBD1. V lost 6 bases and J lost 8; bases outside the gene matches: 11. Germline CDR1 reads LNHDA; CDR2 reads SQIVND (reference sequence). The CDR3 is 15 amino acids. CDR3 amino acids: CASRDRDRASEPQHF. In DNA, the CDR3 is TGTGCCAGTAGAGACCGGGACAGGGCCTCGGAGCCCCAGCATTTT.

Of note for this clone: Because the CDR3 is missing its conserved closing phenylalanine or tryptophan, this is likely a read error. Because the CDR3's place on the DNA is in doubt, the DNA is left out and the CDR3 is given as listed by TCRdb. The rearrangement uses TRBV21-1 and TRBJ2-4; no check of the table's D call, TRBD2, against the DNA was made. TRBV21-1 is assigned pseudogene status. The CDR3 is 15 amino acids in total, end residues counted. CDR3 sequence reads: CASSKAKASGGAEAG.

The rearrangement links TRBV6-5 to TRBJ2-2, with D perhaps matching TRBD1 (5 bases). V dropped 2 bases and J dropped 6 bases, with 13 bases sitting between them. This CDR3 is built from 15 residues. Germline-derived CDR1 and CDR2 are MNHEY and SVGAGI. The CDR3 nucleotides read TGTGCCAGCAGTTACCGTTCCAAAGGGGCCGGGGAGCTGTTTTTT. Its protein product is CASSYRSKGAGELFF.

This rearrangement joins TRBV6-5 to TRBJ1-2, with a possible D match to TRBD1 (6 bases). The germline V gene has CDR1 MNHEY and CDR2 SVGAGI. The V end lost 6 bases, the J end lost 5 bases, and 13 bases lay between the germline ends. There are 13 residues in the CDR3. The DNA for the CDR3 is TGTGCCAGCAGCCCGGACAGACTTTATGGCTACACCTTC. Translated, it gives CASSPDRLYGYTF.

J is TRBJ2-7 and V is TRBV25-1; D unclear. V was shortened by 3 bases and J by 3 bases, with 6 bases between the two germline ends. Germline loops: CDR1 MGHDK, CDR2 SYGVNS. The CDR3 runs 12 residues. The DNA for the CDR3 is TGTGCCAGCAGTGAGGGCCGCTACGAGCAGTACTTC. This codes for CASSEGRYEQYF.

V gene TRBV18 combines with J gene TRBJ1-3; maybe TRBD1 (5 bases). CDR1 is KGHSH and CDR2 is LQKENI in the germline V gene. V lost 4 bases, J lost 0 bases, and 7 bases lay in between. There are 14 residues in the CDR3. The CDR3 DNA reads TGTGCCAGCTCACAGACAGACTCTGGAAACACCATATATTTT. Protein: CASSQTDSGNTIYF.

The chain links TRBV9 to TRBJ2-2; 9 bases are a match to TRBD2. The CDR3 sequence is 14 residues long. J was trimmed by 8 bases and V by 4 bases; bases with no gene match: 6. The germline CDR1 and CDR2 sequences are SGDLS and YYNGEE. CDR3 in DNA: TGTGCCAGCAGCATTTTAGCGGGAGTGGGGGAGCTGTTTTTT. Translated: CASSILAGVGELFF.

The rearrangement uses TRBV7-9 and TRBJ2-1; D is uncertain. The V and J ends lost 0 bases and 9 bases respectively, with 12 bases between them. The CDR3 runs to 14 residues. Germline loops: CDR1 SEHNR, CDR2 FQNEAQ (reference sequence). The CDR3 nucleotides are TGTGCCAGCAGCTTAGCGATACTCCCTTTTGAGCAGTTCTTC. Protein sequence: CASSLAILPFEQFF.

The rearrangement joins TRBV7-9 to TRBJ1-1; tentatively, D is TRBD1 (6 bases). The CDR3 runs to 14 residues. Looked up from germline, CDR1 is SEHNR and CDR2 is FQNEAQ (reference sequence). Trimming left V 3 bases short and J 5 bases short, with 13 bases between. The CDR3 nucleotides are TGTGCCAGCAGCTTTAGGGGGGGAAGAACTGAAGCTTTCTTT. It translates to CASSFRGGRTEAFF.

The rearrangement joins TRBV9 to TRBJ2-7; the match to TRBD2 covers 8 bases. CDR3 length: 15 residues. Unmatched junction bases numbered 9, after V lost 0 bases and J lost 7 bases. CDR1 and CDR2 from the germline V gene are SGDLS and YYNGEE. The CDR3, as DNA: TGTGCCAGCAGCGTAGTGGATAGCGGGGTAGGGGAGCAGTACTTC. It translates to CASSVVDSGVGEQYF.

This sequence joins TRBV15 and TRBJ2-5; 9 bases align to TRBD1. The CDR3 is 17 amino acids. Germline values: CDR1 LNHNV, CDR2 YYDKDF (reference sequence). Unmatched junction bases numbered 6, after V lost 0 bases and J lost 1 base. This CDR3 is CATSRDWGQGSQETQYF. The CDR3 region has the DNA TGTGCCACCAGCAGAGATTGGGGACAGGGATCCCAAGAGACCCAGTACTTC.

J is TRBJ2-7 and V is TRBV5-4, with TRBD2 as a possible D gene (5 bases). Deletions cut 0 bases from V and 7 bases from J, with 20 bases between. The CDR3 is 16 amino acids. The germline gives CDR1 SGHNT, CDR2 YYREEE (reference sequence). CDR3 nucleotides: TGTGCCAGCAGCTTGGGCCAGACCCCGGCGGGTGGGGAGCAGTACTTC. Translation gives CASSLGQTPAGGEQYF.

This clone was counted a few times. The same CDR3 is also encoded by other DNA sequences in this sample. The chain uses TRBV6-5 and TRBJ2-3; no clear D gene. Germline V gives CDR1 MNHEY, CDR2 SVGAGI. Trimming removed 2 bases at V and 3 bases at J, with 6 bases between. The CDR3 extends over 13 amino acids. The CDR3 here is CASSYPGTDTQYF. CDR3 DNA sequence: TGTGCCAGCAGTTACCCCGGTACAGATACGCAGTATTTT.

This chain links TRBV28 with TRBJ1-1; possible D gene TRBD1, 6 bases. Trimming shortened V by 5 bases and J by 6 bases, and 13 bases separated the two germline ends. CDR1 and CDR2 (germline): MDHEN, SYDVKM. The CDR3 is 13 amino acids. CDR3 coding DNA: TGTGCCAGCAGTACCTACAGGGACGCTGAAGCTTTCTTT. Translated: CASSTYRDAEAFF.

V gene TRBV5-1 combines with J gene TRBJ1-3; maybe TRBD1 (6 bases). Germline CDR1 reads SGHRS; CDR2 reads YFSETQ. This CDR3 contains 15 residues. Trimming cost V 0 bases and J 2 bases, with 9 bases left between them. Written as DNA, the CDR3 is TGCGCCAGCAGCTTGGTTGGGGGCGCTGGAAACACCATATATTTT. This translates into CASSLVGGAGNTIYF.

This clone was detected once. V is TRBV9 and J is TRBJ1-5; no firm D call. Trimming removed 0 bases from V and 0 bases from J, with 10 bases in between. From germline, CDR1 is SGDLS and CDR2 YYNGEE. CDR3 length: 16 amino acids. This chain's CDR3 is CASSVGAGDSNQPQHF. CDR3 DNA: TGTGCCAGCAGCGTAGGCGCCGGGGATAGCAATCAGCCCCAGCATTTT.

The chain has TRBV20-1 and TRBJ1-3; D ambiguous. The V end lost 2 bases, the J end lost 4 bases, and 3 bases lay between the germline ends. The germline V gene encodes CDR1 DFQATT and CDR2 SNEGSKA (reference sequence). This CDR3 is built from 11 residues. The CDR3 here is CSARRGNTIYF. DNA for the CDR3: TGCAGTGCTAGACGGGGAAACACCATATATTTT.